This T cell receptor (beta chain) is drawn from a study of cytomegalovirus exposure and HLA in healthy donors. To note about this clone: No antigen is known for it.

There are 16 residues in the CDR3. Deletions cut 0 bases from V and 9 bases from J, with 18 bases between. CDR1 and CDR2 from the germline V gene are MNHEY and SVGAGI. Study findings and constraints: A link between a missense DCLRE1C variant and TCR beta V- and J-gene trimming emerged from a later analysis. Per published accounts, TCR beta sequences correctly predicted the HLA-A and HLA-B alleles of most subjects. Likely technical artifact: a cluster of highly shared sequence variants. In a later analysis, HLA-associated TCR beta chains were more clonally expanded than equally common others.

The PCR ran on 60 Vbeta and 13 Jbeta primers. The table came from immunoSEQ multiplex PCR; TCRdb's copy has only in-frame clones and leaves some out. The sample records 85,000 to 90,000 clones, approximately 90% being singletons. The origin of this receptor is a man younger than 30 in good health and CMV-seronegative. Sequenced: PBMCs. The gene calls are TRBV6-5 and TRBJ1-3; D not resolved. CDR3 region: CASSYSLGFQDSTIYF. For the CDR3, the DNA is TGTGCCAGCAGTTACTCACTAGGATTCCAGGATAGCACCATATATTTT.